The text below deals with one T cell receptor (beta chain). The target of this receptor is not known. No much larger clone exists at a distance of one base, and base qualities are not known. Inclusion was restricted to participants for whom at least one PBMC sample before ART initiation and at least two post-ART samples were available. Every participant with HIV received treatment in the United States of America. Before DNA extraction, cryopreserved samples of about 0.95-10 million PBMC were thawed and washed. At the time of the earliest PBMC sample, participants with HIV were aged between roughly 23 and 60 years. Each participant contributed PBMC samples from 1-4 timepoints before ART initiation and 2-8 timepoints after ART initiation, with a median of 7 samples. For every participant, serial HIV viral load, CD4+ T-cell count, ART history and demographic data were obtained. Genomic DNA was extracted from unsorted PBMC with a Qiagen kit on a QIAcube, processed in batches of 12 samples.

This entry comes from a study of long-term antiretroviral therapy in people with HIV (dated 2022 in TCRdb). Looking at the study overall: Collection of the earliest samples took place about a decade ahead of the 2015 WHO recommendation for immediate ART, at a time when ART was typically delayed until CD4 counts fell. A total of 150 to 200 cryopreserved PBMC samples came from 30 adults with confirmed HIV infection and were collected serially over a mean of about six years (range 1-12). No cross-contamination during QIAcube processing was shown when test extractions of a monoclonal T-cell line were performed alongside about 30 polyclonal samples. Among the 25 to 30 participants with HIV, more than ten were female. This retrospective serial study examined whether starting ART and sustained HIV suppression were associated with changes in the composition and diversity of the TRB repertoire in peripheral blood. The full study reports these points: Samples dated from the mid-2000s to the late 2010s, and the ART regimens used may be less effective than current ones. A significant increase in TRB diversity was found to be associated with ART initiation, although TRB diversity was observed to remain significantly below that of transplant donor controls even after long-term ART. Since PBMC availability was limited, sequencing covered only the TCR beta chain, with no alpha chain pairing. Expanded TRB clones identified before ART initiation dominated the repertoire across all time points, though the dominance fluctuated and decreased in many PLHIV after ART. HIV repertoires had narrower CDR3 length ranges than controls, and the network structure suggested an antigen-experienced repertoire that shifted only slightly toward naive after ART. No data were available on ART adherence, viral resistance or therapy changes, limiting inferences about post-ART repertoire changes. Because cell numbers in pre-ART samples were limited, unsorted PBMC were profiled instead of sorted CD4+ and CD8+ T cells.

The immunoSEQ hsTCRB v3.0 assay was used at survey level resolution to sequence the TRB variable region. The target sequencing depth for TRB was about 40,000-55,000 T-cell genomes per sample. An Illumina MiSeq with a v3 150-cycle kit was used to sequence the pooled TRB libraries. The authors' analysis ran thus. Repertoire analysis was run in R within a reproducible Nextflow workflow that covered QC, data transformation and analysis. LymphoSeq2, an R package for AIRR-Seq data exploration, was used to implement custom analyses. A few samples that produced fewer than 5000 total TRB sequences were removed, so 150 to 200 HIV repertoires were analyzed. Among the approximately 180 retained HIV repertoires, 55 to 65 were collected before ART initiation and roughly 130 were collected after ART initiation. Each repertoire was downsampled to 5000 TRB nucleotide sequences, and summary statistics were averaged across 100 downsampling iterations. The analysis kept only TRB sequences whose CDR3 regions were at least seven amino acids long. Two measures captured diversity: a Shannon entropy-derived clonality score and the Gini coefficient. In repertoire networks, the top 5000 CDR3 amino acid sequences were linked whenever an edit distance of one separated two sequences. For TRB CDR3 amino acid sequences, antigen specificity groups and MHC restriction were predicted with GLIPH2. Known CMV, EBV, HIV or tissue antigen associations were flagged by matching CDR3 amino acid sequences against VDJdb and McPAS-TCR. Pre-ART, post-ART and control groups were compared with Wilcoxon signed-rank tests and Holm-Bonferroni correction. TCRdb retrieved this table from immuneACCESS and kept in-frame rearrangements only. Not all clones are present; in checked studies, unresolved V genes account for under half, and no reason is known for the remainder. The D gene and trimming were derived from the DNA, and the V and J assignments and clone size from that table. The sample table records tens of thousands of clones; around nine tenths of these occur just once. The ten top clones hold under 8.5% of the sample.

CDR1 and CDR2 are read off the germline V gene as MNHNS and SASEGT. V is cut by 8 bases and J by 0 bases, and the space between the germline ends is 5 bases. Including cysteine and phenylalanine, the CDR3 has 13 amino acids. Just CDR3 DNA is preserved here, 39 bases in frame from base 1. The chain couples TRBV6-1 to TRBJ1-6; the D gene is perhaps TRBD1, from 5 matching bases. The sequencing used unsorted PBMCs, collected 0.6 years after starting antiretroviral therapy. The sequence came from a man aged 55 to 70 with HIV. The DNA is TGTGCCAGCGGGGGCTCCTATAATTCACCCCTCCACTTT. This gives the protein CASGGSYNSPLHF.